Sequencing of this TCR beta chain was carried out in a study of blood T cell repertoires in COVID-19. This clone was seen only once. This CDR3 comprises 19 residues. Germline CDR1 reads SEHNR; CDR2 reads FQNEAQ (reference sequence). J was trimmed by 2 bases and V by 5 bases; bases with no gene match: 20. The method was immunoSEQ multiplex PCR; TCRdb's version includes in-frame clones alone and lacks a portion of them. The sample shows about 310,000 clones, nearly 90% of them seen only once. The sequence came from a woman aged 40 to 50 with COVID-19, enrolled during active disease. Sequenced input: peripheral blood. V usage is TRBV7-9 and J usage is TRBJ2-5; 7 bases are shared with TRBD1. The CDR3: CASSPPRQGVFVPQETQYF. The CDR3 bases are TGTGCCAGCAGCCCACCGAGGCAGGGGGTATTTGTTCCACAAGAGACCCAGTACTTC.